This T cell receptor beta chain derives from a study of blood T cell repertoires in COVID-19. As handled by the study authors: Using reference gene primer amplification, nucleated cell counts were estimated. Sequencing used immunoSEQ multiplex PCR; TCRdb keeps in-frame clones, though not all of them. V and J calls and clone size are those listed in that table; D and trimming were worked out from the DNA. This sample has about 290,000 clones; approximately 89% occur once, and the top ten carry around 10%. The germline V gene has CDR1 KGHSH and CDR2 LQKENI. The CDR3 is 16 residues long. Losses at the gene ends were 3 bases for V and 4 bases for J; bases not matched to a gene: 8.

The chain links TRBV18 to TRBJ2-1; TRBD2 matches at 8 bases. The sequencing input was peripheral blood. The TCR sequence derives from a young woman with COVID-19, enrolled during active disease. The CDR3 here is CASSPPSGGEYNEQFF. Here the CDR3 DNA reads TGTGCCAGCTCACCTCCCAGCGGGGGAGAATACAATGAGCAGTTCTTC.